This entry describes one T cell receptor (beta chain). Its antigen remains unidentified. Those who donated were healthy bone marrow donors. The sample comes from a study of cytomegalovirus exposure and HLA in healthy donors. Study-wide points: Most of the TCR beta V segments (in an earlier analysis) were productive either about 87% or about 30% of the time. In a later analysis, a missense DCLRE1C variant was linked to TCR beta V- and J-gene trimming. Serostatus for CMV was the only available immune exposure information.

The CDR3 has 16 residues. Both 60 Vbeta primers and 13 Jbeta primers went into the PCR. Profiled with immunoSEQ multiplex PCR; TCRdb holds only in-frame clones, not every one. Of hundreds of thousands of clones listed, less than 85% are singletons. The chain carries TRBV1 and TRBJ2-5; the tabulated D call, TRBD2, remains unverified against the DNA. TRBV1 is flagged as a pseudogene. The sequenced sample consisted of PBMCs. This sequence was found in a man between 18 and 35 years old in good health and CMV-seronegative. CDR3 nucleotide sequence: TGCACCAGCAGCCGCCCTAGCGGGAGTGAAGGAGAGACCCAGTACTTC. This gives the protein CTSSRPSGSEGETQYF.